This T cell receptor beta chain emerged from a study of response to subunit inactivated influenza vaccine. CDR3 length: 14 amino acids. Germline V gives CDR1 SGDLS, CDR2 YYNGEE. V was shortened by 0 bases and J by 0 bases, with 6 bases between the two germline ends. Using its own MiXCR run on the RT-PCR reads, TCRdb lists one record per CDR3 protein. The repertoire consists of over 150,000 distinct CDR3 sequences, with about 10% occurring once and the leading ten covering roughly 33%. The specimen comprised CD8+ T cells sorted from PBMCs, sampled less than 30 months after vaccination. This sequence joins TRBV9 and TRBJ1-1; D is undetermined. This TCR was recovered from a man between 50 and 75 years old who received an inactivated influenza vaccine. Written as DNA, the CDR3 is TGTGCCAGCAGCGTAGGCGGAGTGAACACTGAAGCTTTCTTT. Translated: CASSVGGVNTEAFF. The entire variable domain, with the rest obtained from reference TRBV9 and TRBJ1-1, is as follows: DSGVTQTPKHLITATGQRVTLRCSPRSGDLSVYWYQQSLDQGLQFLIQYYNGEERAKGNILERFSAQQFPDLHSELNLSSLELGDSALYFCASSVGGVNTEAFFGQGTRLTVV.